This T cell receptor (beta chain) was profiled in a study of post-analysis software for immune sequencing data. Whole-study context: Relapsing-remitting, secondary progressive and progressive-relapsing multiple sclerosis courses were included.

As for this clonotype: No antigen is known for it. Germline and junction disagree at one end, which may indicate a read error.

TCR beta libraries were prepared from cDNA with unique molecular identifiers. The yield from roughly 1 to 10 million T cells was 500,000 or so cDNA molecules in total. TCRdb analysed the PCR reads with MiXCR anew, one entry per CDR3 protein. The sample lists about 770,000 distinct CDR3 sequences, 46% occurring once. The germline gives CDR1 SQVTM, CDR2 ANQGSEA. The CDR3 consists of 13 residues. Findings and limits, study-wide: Higher frequency in patients than in controls was seen for roughly five TRBV segments, with TRBV5-6, TRBV5-1 and TRBV20-1 among them. Comparison with controls showed significantly lower normalized Chao1 diversity in multiple sclerosis patients. Samples made in the same batch grouped tightly together by F measure.

The receptor's source is a girl between 10 and 17 years old with multiple sclerosis. The V call is TRBV29-1, the J call TRBJ2-5, with 9 bases that match TRBD1. TRBJ2-7 explains the end of the DNA better; the J call may be wrong. Sequencing used blood. The CDR3: CNVEIQGASEQYF. The DNA for the CDR3 is TGCAACGTTGAAATACAGGGGGCCTCCGAGCAGTACTTC.